Each of the 28 T cell receptor beta chains below was sequenced from the same sample in a study of shared clonotypes between healthy human individuals. The repertoire was sequenced with immunoSEQ multiplex PCR; TCRdb's copy has only in-frame clones and lacks some. Of 2 million to 2.5 million clones listed, just over 90% are singletons. Sequencing was done on a sample of naive CD4+ T cells from PBMCs. Subset in this sample: CD45RA+ positively selected. Receptors originate from a man between 18 and 35 years old in good health. Some clones in this sample may be carry-over from other donors' samples.

The V gene is TRBV5-1, the J gene TRBJ2-7; no clear D gene. This CDR3 comprises 14 residues. V was pared by 6 bases and J by 2 bases, with 15 bases between. The V gene's germline CDR1 is SGHRS and CDR2 YFSETQ. The CDR3 DNA follows: TGCGCCAGCACCCTGGGCGCACAAACCTACGAGCAGTACTTC. It codes for CASTLGAQTYEQYF. The full variable domain, completed using reference TRBV5-1 and TRBJ2-7, is KAGVTQTPRYLIKTRGQQVTLSCSPISGHRSVSWYQQTPGQGLQFLFEYFSETQRNKGNFPGRFSGRQFSNSRSEMNVSTLELGDSALYLCASTLGAQTYEQYFGPGTRLTVT.

The V call is TRBV12-5, the J call TRBJ2-1; 9 bases fit TRBD2. V trimming: 6 bases; J trimming: 2 bases; junction bases outside the gene matches: 5. Germline lookup yields CDR1 LGHNT and CDR2 FRNRAP. The CDR3 is 15 residues long. CDR3 sequence: CASGSGTSPYNEQFF. The CDR3 nucleotides are TGTGCTAGTGGGTCCGGGACTAGCCCCTACAATGAGCAGTTCTTC.

The V call is TRBV5-5, the J call TRBJ1-5; possibly TRBD1 for D (5 bases). CDR1 is SGHKS, CDR2 YYEKEE, per germline (reference sequence). V lost 3 bases to trimming and J lost 7 bases, with 17 bases between them. This CDR3 has 15 amino acids. CDR3 sequence reads: CASSSEPGMRQPQHF. In DNA form, the CDR3 reads TGTGCCAGCAGCTCTGAACCAGGGATGAGACAGCCCCAGCATTTT.

The chain carries TRBV6-5 and TRBJ2-7; 8 bases agree with TRBD1. Germline values: CDR1 MNHEY, CDR2 SVGAGI. This CDR3 contains 13 residues. Losses at the gene ends were 5 bases for V and 5 bases for J; bases not matched to a gene: 5. Here the CDR3 DNA reads TGTGCCAGCAGTCGGACAGGGAACAACGAGCAGTACTTC. Encoded protein: CASSRTGNNEQYF.

The chain has TRBV5-6 and TRBJ2-7; 9 nucleotides match TRBD1. Trimming at V came to 2 bases and at J to 3 bases, leaving 6 bases not matched to a gene. The CDR3 consists of 15 residues. Germline values: CDR1 SGHDT, CDR2 YYEEEE. CDR3 protein: CASSLGTGFGYEQYF. The CDR3, as DNA: TGTGCCAGCAGCTTAGGGACAGGGTTCGGCTACGAGCAGTACTTC.

The chain couples TRBV19 to TRBJ2-3, with 10 bases identical to TRBD1. V shed 5 bases and J 3 bases; nucleotides not matched to a gene: 8. CDR3 length equals 16 residues. Germline V gene sequence: CDR1 LNHDA, CDR2 SQIVND (reference sequence). This CDR3 is CASSRRSGQGTDTQYF. CDR3 DNA sequence: TGTGCCAGTAGTCGTCGGTCGGGACAGGGGACAGATACGCAGTATTTT.

The chain joins TRBV7-7 to TRBJ2-1, with D perhaps TRBD1 (8 bases). The CDR3 runs 12 residues. Between the trimmed V and J ends, which lost 6 bases and 9 bases, there was a span of 12 bases. Germline CDR1 reads SSHAT; CDR2 reads FNYEAQ (reference sequence). DNA for the CDR3: TGTGCCAGCAGTAACAGGGGGGGTGAGCAGTTCTTC. Translating it yields CASSNRGGEQFF.

This rearrangement joins TRBV2 to TRBJ2-5; 8 bases agree with TRBD2. This CDR3 has 15 residues. Germline V gene lookup returns CDR1 SNHLY and CDR2 FYNNEI. The junction had 10 bases not matched to a gene; V was cut back by 6 bases and J by 4 bases. The CDR3 here is CASSASGRDRETQYF. The CDR3 DNA follows: TGTGCCAGCAGCGCCAGCGGGAGAGACCGAGAGACCCAGTACTTC.

This clone is a singleton in its sample. The V and J genes are TRBV2 and TRBJ2-1; 10 bases agree with TRBD1. Germline V gene sequence: CDR1 SNHLY, CDR2 FYNNEI. This CDR3 spans 14 amino acids. The V and J ends lost 7 bases and 5 bases, in that order; junction bases with no gene match: 5. The CDR3 loop is CASNRQGANNEQFF. The CDR3 DNA reads as TGTGCCAGCAATCGACAGGGGGCGAACAATGAGCAGTTCTTC.

The chain carries TRBV6-1 and TRBJ1-5, with a weak D call TRBD1 (5 bases). CDR3 size: 16 residues. Trimming pared 2 bases from V and 0 bases from J, leaving 11 bases between. Looked up from germline, CDR1 is MNHNS and CDR2 is SASEGT. The CDR3 spells CASSEQGPYSNQPQHF. The CDR3 coding sequence is TGTGCCAGCAGTGAACAGGGACCCTATAGCAATCAGCCCCAGCATTTT.

This clone has a single count. The sample carries other DNA sequences with the same CDR3. The chain uses TRBV7-2 and TRBJ1-1; a weak D match, TRBD1 (6 bases). Per germline, CDR1 SGHTA and CDR2 FQGNSA. CDR3 length equals 13 residues. Deletions cut 8 bases from V and 4 bases from J, with 14 bases between. The CDR3 loop is CASSLGGRTEAFF. The CDR3 region has the DNA TGTGCCAGCTCTCTCGGGGGGCGCACTGAAGCTTTCTTT.

A word on this clone: One end of the junction fails to match germline, which may point to a read error. The V and J genes are TRBV30 and TRBJ2-1, with a tentative D call TRBD2 (6 bases). The germline gives CDR1 GTSNPN, CDR2 SVGIG (reference sequence). The CDR3 is 11 residues long. The CDR3: CGGRGVNEQFF. Here the CDR3 DNA reads TGCGGAGGGAGAGGGGTAAATGAGCAGTTCTTC.

The chain is built from TRBV6-5 and TRBJ2-1, with D hard to call. The CDR3 is 15 amino acids. Germline V gene sequence: CDR1 MNHEY, CDR2 SVGAGI. V gave up 4 bases and J gave up 9 bases, with 19 bases separating them. Here the CDR3 reads CASSSPLGRKGEQFF. The CDR3 coding sequence is TGTGCCAGCAGTTCCCCCTTGGGCCGTAAGGGTGAGCAGTTCTTC.

This chain links TRBV28 with TRBJ2-1; 12 bases are shared with TRBD1. Germline V gene data show CDR1 as MDHEN and CDR2 as SYDVKM. The CDR3 is 18 residues long. V shed 5 bases and J 6 bases; nucleotides not matched to a gene: 14. The CDR3: CASSATGTGGFYANEQFF. The CDR3 DNA sequence: TGTGCCAGCAGTGCTACCGGGACAGGGGGCTTTTATGCCAATGAGCAGTTCTTC.

The chain is built from TRBV18 and TRBJ2-1; 8 bases match TRBD1. The CDR3 is made up of 13 amino acids. The junction had 3 bases not matched to a gene; V was cut back by 5 bases and J by 6 bases. Germline loops: CDR1 KGHSH, CDR2 LQKENI. In DNA form, the CDR3 reads TGTGCCAGCTCAACTACAGGGGGCAATGAGCAGTTCTTC. Protein sequence: CASSTTGGNEQFF.

This chain joins TRBV5-1 and TRBJ1-4; a weak D match, TRBD1 (5 bases). Germline V CDR1 and CDR2: SGHRS, YFSETQ. Trimming shortened V by 0 bases and J by 0 bases, and 18 bases separated the two germline ends. This CDR3 is built from 19 residues. CDR3 region: CASSLDRGTANPTNEKLFF. The CDR3, as DNA: TGCGCCAGCAGCTTGGATAGGGGTACAGCAAACCCAACTAATGAAAAACTGTTTTTT.

This clone was counted once. V gene TRBV19 combines with J gene TRBJ2-3; D is perhaps TRBD1 (6 bases). CDR3 length: 16 residues. Trimming stripped 4 bases from V and 2 bases from J, with 16 bases between. Germline CDR1 LNHDA, CDR2 SQIVND (reference sequence). The CDR3: CASSTNRAHSTDTQYF. DNA for the CDR3: TGTGCCAGTAGTACCAACAGGGCTCATTCCACAGATACGCAGTATTTT.

The chain carries TRBV4-3 and TRBJ1-2; 8 bases fit TRBD1. This CDR3 spans 16 amino acids. Unmatched junction bases numbered 5, after V lost 0 bases and J lost 2 bases. Germline V gene sequence: CDR1 LGHNA, CDR2 YSLEER. The CDR3 region has the DNA TGCGCCAGCAGCCAAGAAGCAGGGGGCTTCAACTATGGCTACACCTTC. Protein product: CASSQEAGGFNYGYTF.

The chain has TRBV2 and TRBJ2-3, with 8 bases matching TRBD2. With 6 bases clipped from V and 5 bases from J, the junction kept 7 bases outside the gene matches. The CDR3 length is 14 residues. CDR1 SNHLY and CDR2 FYNNEI come from the germline V gene. CDR3 in DNA: TGTGCCAGCAGAATAGCGGGGTTAGGAGATACGCAGTATTTT. Amino acid sequence: CASRIAGLGDTQYF.

V gene TRBV10-1 combines with J gene TRBJ1-5; D is ambiguous. The germline V gene encodes CDR1 WNHNN and CDR2 SYGVQD (reference sequence). The V end lost 10 bases, the J end lost 4 bases, and 5 bases lay between the germline ends. The CDR3 totals 10 residues. The DNA for the CDR3 is TGCGCCACCCCAAATCAGCCCCAGCATTTT. Its protein is CATPNQPQHF.

Remarks on this clone: The same CDR3 is also encoded by other DNA sequences in this sample. CDR3 coding DNA: TGTGCCAGCAGTTTGGCGGCCTACGAGCAGTACTTC. This codes for CASSLAAYEQYF. This sequence joins TRBV28 and TRBJ2-7; D ambiguous. Germline V gives CDR1 MDHEN, CDR2 SYDVKM. The V and J ends lost 3 bases and 2 bases respectively, with 5 bases between them. This CDR3 region has 12 residues.

The chain is built from TRBV19 and TRBJ1-2; possible D gene TRBD1, 6 bases. Germline V lookup: CDR1 LNHDA, CDR2 SQIVND (reference sequence). Trimming stripped 3 bases from V and 7 bases from J, with 12 bases between. The CDR3 runs to 13 residues. The CDR3 DNA reads as TGTGCCAGTAGTATCGACAGGTCCTCTGGCTACACCTTC. Translating it yields CASSIDRSSGYTF.

The chain joins TRBV28 to TRBJ2-7, with D perhaps matching TRBD1 (6 bases). This CDR3 contains 17 residues. CDR1 and CDR2 from the germline V gene are MDHEN and SYDVKM. V gave up 6 bases and J gave up 0 bases, with 21 bases separating them. CDR3 loop: CASSQSPGAGNSYEQYF. CDR3 DNA: TGTGCCAGCAGCCAGTCTCCAGGGGCAGGTAACTCCTACGAGCAGTACTTC.

The chain carries TRBV4-2 and TRBJ2-1, with D possibly TRBD2 on 6 matching bases. The CDR3 totals 16 residues. Germline V lookup: CDR1 LGHNA, CDR2 YNFKEQ. V lost 1 base to trimming and J lost 5 bases, with 15 bases between them. The CDR3: CASSQGRASADNEQFF. DNA of the CDR3: TGTGCCAGCAGCCAAGGTAGAGCTAGCGCCGACAATGAGCAGTTCTTC.

The chain combines TRBV7-2 with TRBJ2-7, with a tentative D call TRBD2 (6 bases). V shed 5 bases and J shed 1 base, with 9 bases lying between them. The germline V gene encodes CDR1 SGHTA and CDR2 FQGNSA. This CDR3 region has 13 residues. In DNA, the CDR3 is TGTGCCAGCAGCCCTGGACTATCCTACGAGCAGTACTTC. This gives the protein CASSPGLSYEQYF. Complete variable domain (other parts from reference TRBV7-2 and TRBJ2-7): GAGVSQSPSNKVTEKGKDVELRCDPISGHTALYWYRQSLGQGLEFLIYFQGNSAPDKSGLPSDRFSAERTGGSVSTLTIQRTQQEDSAVYLCASSPGLSYEQYFGPGTRLTVT.

This clone turned up a few times. The chain has TRBV5-1 and TRBJ1-2; 7 bases fit TRBD1. The J segment lost 3 bases and the V segment lost 2 bases, leaving 1 base of the junction unmatched. Germline lookup yields CDR1 SGHRS and CDR2 YFSETQ. The CDR3 covers 13 residues. CDR3 coding DNA: TGCGCCAGCAGCTTCGGACAGGACTATGGCTACACCTTC. The encoded protein is CASSFGQDYGYTF.

J is TRBJ2-7 and V is TRBV7-2; possible D gene TRBD1, 6 bases. V was cut by 5 bases and J by 2 bases, with 13 bases left in between. The CDR3 is 14 residues long. CDR1 and CDR2 (germline): SGHTA, FQGNSA. CDR3 region: CASSPGDGPYEQYF. CDR3 nucleotide sequence: TGTGCCAGCAGCCCAGGGGACGGCCCCTACGAGCAGTACTTC.

Turning to this clone: In the same sample, other DNA sequences code for this CDR3. The chain links TRBV2 to TRBJ2-5, with TRBD2 matching 11 bases. From germline, CDR1 is SNHLY and CDR2 FYNNEI. The CDR3 spans 14 residues. The V gene end was trimmed by 6 bases and the J gene end by 5 bases; junction bases not matched to a gene: 5. The chain's CDR3 is CASSPGLAGETQYF. CDR3 bases: TGTGCCAGCAGCCCCGGACTAGCGGGCGAGACCCAGTACTTC. The full variable domain, completed using reference TRBV2 and TRBJ2-5, is EPEVTQTPSHQVTQMGQEVILRCVPISNHLYFYWYRQILGQKVEFLVSFYNNEISEKSEIFDDQFSVERPDGSNFTLKIRSTKLEDSAMYFCASSPGLAGETQYFGPGTRLLVL.